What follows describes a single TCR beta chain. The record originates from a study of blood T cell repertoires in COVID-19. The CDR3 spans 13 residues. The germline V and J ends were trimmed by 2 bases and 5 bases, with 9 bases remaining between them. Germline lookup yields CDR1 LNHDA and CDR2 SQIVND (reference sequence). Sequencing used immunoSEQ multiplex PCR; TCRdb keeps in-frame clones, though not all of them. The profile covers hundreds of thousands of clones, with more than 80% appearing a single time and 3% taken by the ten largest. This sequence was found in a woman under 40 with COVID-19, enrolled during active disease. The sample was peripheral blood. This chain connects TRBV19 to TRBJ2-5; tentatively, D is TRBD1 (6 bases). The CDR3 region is CASSISGAETQYF. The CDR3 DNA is TGTGCCAGTAGTATATCAGGGGCGGAGACCCAGTACTTC.